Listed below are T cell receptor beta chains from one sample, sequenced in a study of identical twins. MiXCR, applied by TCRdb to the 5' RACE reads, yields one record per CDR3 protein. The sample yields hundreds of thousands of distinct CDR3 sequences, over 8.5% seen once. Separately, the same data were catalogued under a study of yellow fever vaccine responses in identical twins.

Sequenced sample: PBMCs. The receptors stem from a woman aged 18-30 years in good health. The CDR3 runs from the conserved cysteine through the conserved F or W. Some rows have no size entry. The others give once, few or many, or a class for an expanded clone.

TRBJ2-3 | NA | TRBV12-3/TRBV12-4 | CACCLGPQGGGATDTQYF
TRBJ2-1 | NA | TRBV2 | CASSEEGGRAYNEQFF
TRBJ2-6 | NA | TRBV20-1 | CSARDPGGSSGGANVLTF
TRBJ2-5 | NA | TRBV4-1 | CASSQPTGNGGTQYF
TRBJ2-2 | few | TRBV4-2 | CASSPGATGGRVTGELFF
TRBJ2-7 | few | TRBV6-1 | CASTRGTGGFEQYF
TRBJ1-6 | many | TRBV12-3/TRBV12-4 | CASSLYAGPSYNSPLHF
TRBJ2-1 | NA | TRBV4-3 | CASRYGLAGVGNEQFF
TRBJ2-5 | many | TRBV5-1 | CASSLEETQYF
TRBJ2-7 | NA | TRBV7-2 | CASSLAQSGRGRGTGVYEQYF
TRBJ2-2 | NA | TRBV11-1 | CASSASGYSNTGELFF
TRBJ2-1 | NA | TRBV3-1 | CASSREPLKYNEQFF
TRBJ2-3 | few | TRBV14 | CASSLLGGAGTDTQYF
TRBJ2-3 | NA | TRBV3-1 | CASSQPQGWDTQYF
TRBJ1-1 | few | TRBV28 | CASISGPMNTEAFF
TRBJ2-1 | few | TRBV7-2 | CASSQLRGGEQFF
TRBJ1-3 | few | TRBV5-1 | CASKDPGTPGNTIYF
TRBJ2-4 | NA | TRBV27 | CASTPTVPGKNIQYF
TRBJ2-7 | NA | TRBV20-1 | CSARGPGQLYYEQYF